This entry lists 9 T cell receptor beta chains sequenced from one sample in a study of T cell responses to AZD1222 COVID-19 vaccine (dated by TCRdb to about 2021). The library was obtained by the immunoSEQ multiplex PCR assay. TCRdb's version of the immuneACCESS table is confined to in-frame rearrangements and falls short of the full clone set. An unresolved V gene accounts for under half of the shortfall where checked; the remainder is of unknown origin. For this sample there are 150,000 to 200,000 clones; about 90% appear just once. The ten largest clones take up 1% to 1.4% of the sample. Read against the paper, the sample's time point label means: about 28 days (+/-7) after the second vaccine dose. Sequenced here: peripheral blood, sampled 28 days after the second AZD1222 dose. These receptors all stem from an adult who received the AZD1222 COVID-19 vaccine.

J is TRBJ2-2 and V is TRBV2, with D perhaps TRBD1 (6 bases). Germline CDR1 and CDR2: SNHLY and FYNNEI. V lost 8 bases and J lost 0, with 10 bases in between. The CDR3 loop spans 14 amino acids. The CDR3 loop reads CASRWTANTGELFF. CDR3 nucleotide sequence: TGTGCCAGCCGATGGACAGCGAACACCGGGGAGCTGTTTTTT.

This chain uses TRBV6-5 with TRBJ1-1; tentative D call: TRBD1 (5 bases). Germline CDR1 MNHEY, CDR2 SVGAGI. Between the trimmed V and J ends, which lost 2 bases and 8 bases, there was a span of 12 bases. The CDR3 covers 13 residues. Here the CDR3 DNA reads TGTGCCAGCAGTTACGCCGGGACGGCCGAAGCTTTCTTT. Its protein product is CASSYAGTAEAFF.

The chain combines TRBV20-1 with TRBJ1-5; D is ambiguous. The CDR3 extends over 13 amino acids. CDR1 and CDR2 (germline): DFQATT, SNEGSKA (reference sequence). With 3 bases removed from V and 2 bases from J, the gap between germline ends came to 8 bases. In nucleotides, the CDR3 is TGCAGTGCTAGTGCAGGCGGCAATCAGCCCCAGCATTTT. It yields the protein CSASAGGNQPQHF.

CDR3 in amino acids: CASSQLNIPTSGIYNEQFF. The CDR3 DNA sequence: TGCGCCAGCAGCCAACTCAACATCCCTACTAGCGGGATATACAATGAGCAGTTCTTC. The rearrangement joins TRBV4-1 to TRBJ2-1, with TRBD2 matching 10 bases. Germline values: CDR1 MGHRA, CDR2 YSYEKL. Trimming took 2 bases from V and 4 from J; bases not matched to a gene: 14. The CDR3 loop spans 19 amino acids.

This clone was detected only once. This chain's CDR3 is CASSTGMGNTIYF. In DNA, the CDR3 is TGTGCCTCCTCCACAGGGATGGGAAACACCATATATTTT. This sequence joins TRBV12-3 or TRBV12-4 and TRBJ1-3, with D possibly TRBD1 on 6 matching bases. The CDR3 is 13 amino acids. The germline V and J ends were trimmed by 11 bases and 4 bases, with 15 bases remaining between them.

The chain combines TRBV13 with TRBJ2-7, with 8 bases fitting TRBD1. From germline, CDR1 is PRHDT and CDR2 FYEKMQ (reference sequence). J lost 3 bases, V lost 5 bases, and 6 bases had no gene match. The CDR3 is 14 residues long. The CDR3 region has the DNA TGTGCCAGCAGCCCCCGGGACAGGAACTACGAGCAGTACTTC. Amino acids: CASSPRDRNYEQYF.

The J gene is TRBJ2-1, the V gene TRBV5-1; maybe TRBD1 (6 bases). Germline CDR1 is SGHRS and CDR2 is YFSETQ. Trimming stripped 5 bases from V and 14 bases from J, with 20 bases between. This CDR3 comprises 13 residues. CDR3 sequence: CASRDPGVRSEFF. CDR3 nucleotide sequence: TGCGCCAGCAGGGACCCAGGGGTGAGAAGCGAGTTCTTC.

CDR3 amino acids: CASSRRVGPPQYF. CDR3 DNA sequence: TGTGCCAGCAGCCGTCGCGTTGGACCCCCTCAGTACTTC. The gene calls are TRBV7-3 and TRBJ2-5; D not resolved. Germline CDR1 reads SGHTA; CDR2 reads FQGTGA. Trimming cost V 5 bases and J 11 bases, with 18 bases left between them. The CDR3 length is 13 residues.

The V gene is TRBV29-1, the J gene TRBJ2-3, with D unclear. The V gene's germline CDR1 is SQVTM and CDR2 ANQGSEA. V was clipped by 3 bases and J by 1 base, with 5 bases between them. The CDR3 totals 12 residues. The CDR3 nucleotides read TGCAGCGTTGACCAGGGCACAGATACGCAGTATTTT. Translated, it gives CSVDQGTDTQYF.